This T cell receptor (beta chain) came from a study of blood T cell repertoires in COVID-19. The wider study: Italy, Spain and the United States were the sources of the convalescent and acute COVID-19 samples. From T cells, B-cell-depleted T cells, or PBMCs came the material, which was cDNA or gDNA.

Authors' methods: Reference gene primer amplification in the assay estimated nucleated cell counts. Produced via immunoSEQ multiplex PCR; TCRdb's table is partial and in-frame only. V and J calls plus clone size are reproduced from that table; the DNA served to infer D and trimming. This table has about 71,000 clones, 82% appearing once. The receptor's source is a woman of 80 years or more with acute or convalescent COVID-19. The sequenced sample was peripheral blood.

The CDR3: CASSGGTSGRAYEQFF. DNA for the CDR3: TGTGCCAGCAGCGGGGGGACTAGCGGGAGGGCTTATGAGCAGTTCTTC. The gene calls are TRBV11-3 and TRBJ2-1; 16 nucleotides agree with TRBD2. The V gene's germline CDR1 is SGHNT and CDR2 YENEEA. The CDR3 spans 16 residues. The V segment lost 5 bases and the J segment 8 bases; nucleotides outside the gene matches: 6.